Listed here is a single T cell receptor (beta chain). The target antigen is unknown. TCRdb passed the 5' RACE reads through MiXCR, listing each CDR3 protein once. The sample holds about 190,000 distinct CDR3 sequences, about 16% seen once. The data originate from a study of identical twins. Study-wide results and limits: Twin sharing of out-of-frame TCR alpha was underestimated by models in monozygotic pairs. A lower insertion count was a feature of abundant cord blood beta clonotypes, with no such feature in memory repertoires.

Trimming cost V 4 bases and J 4 bases, with 8 bases left between them. This CDR3 has 13 amino acids. These data also featured in a second study, about T cells expressing NK-cell markers. That work states: Among eight sequenced donors, seven carried HCMV seropositivity while one was seronegative. Topping the CD3+CD56-NKG2C+ fraction as well were these clonotypes, in a few donors.

This chain links TRBV12-3 or TRBV12-4 with TRBJ1-3; D ambiguous. Sequencing used CD8+ T cells sorted from blood. This clonotype originated in a young woman in good health. The CDR3 region is CASSSRAGNTIYF. The CDR3 bases are TGTGCCAGCAGTTCCCGGGCGGGAAACACCATATATTTT.